This T cell receptor beta chain was identified during a study of blood T cell repertoires in COVID-19. Trimming took off 5 bases at V and 3 bases at J, with 10 bases between the two ends. The CDR3 totals 14 residues. Germline V gives CDR1 SEHNR, CDR2 FQNEAQ (reference sequence). Clones were sequenced by immunoSEQ multiplex PCR, and TCRdb holds only the in-frame ones, with some missing. This sample yields 350,000 to 450,000 clones, of which around 85% are seen a single time; roughly 3.6% belongs to the top ten. This clone is a singleton in its sample. The specimen sequenced was peripheral blood. The source of this sequence is a woman aged 18-30 years with acute or convalescent COVID-19. This sequence joins TRBV7-9 and TRBJ2-2; D may be TRBD1 (6 bases). The CDR3 region has the DNA TGTGCCAGCAGCCGCCCAGGGGACACCGGGGAGCTGTTTTTT. Translation gives CASSRPGDTGELFF.